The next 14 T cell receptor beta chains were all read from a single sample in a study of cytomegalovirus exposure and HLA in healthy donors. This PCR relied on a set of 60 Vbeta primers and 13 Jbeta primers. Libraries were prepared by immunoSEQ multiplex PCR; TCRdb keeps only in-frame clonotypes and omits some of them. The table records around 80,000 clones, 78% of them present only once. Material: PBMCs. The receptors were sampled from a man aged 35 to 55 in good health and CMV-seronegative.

The DNA of the CDR3 is TGTGCCAGCAGCGTCGGGACTAGCGGGGGAGATACGCAGTATTTT. It translates to CASSVGTSGGDTQYF. The rearrangement links TRBV9 to TRBJ2-3, with 14 nucleotides matching TRBD2. Germline-derived CDR1 and CDR2 are SGDLS and YYNGEE. This CDR3 has 15 residues. The V segment lost 2 bases and the J segment 5 bases; nucleotides outside the gene matches: 1.

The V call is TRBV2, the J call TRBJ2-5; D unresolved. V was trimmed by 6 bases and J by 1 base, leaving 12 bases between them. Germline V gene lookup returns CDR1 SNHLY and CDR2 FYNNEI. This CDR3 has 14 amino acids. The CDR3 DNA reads TGTGCCAGCAGGCGGTCACTTGGCCAAGAGACCCAGTACTTC. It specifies CASRRSLGQETQYF.

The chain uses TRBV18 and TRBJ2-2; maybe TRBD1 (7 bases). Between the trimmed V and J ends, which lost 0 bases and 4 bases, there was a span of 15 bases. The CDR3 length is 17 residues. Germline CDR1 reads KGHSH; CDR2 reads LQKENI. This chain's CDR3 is CASSPPMRQGGTGELFF. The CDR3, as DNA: TGTGCCAGCTCACCACCGATGAGGCAGGGGGGCACCGGGGAGCTGTTTTTT.

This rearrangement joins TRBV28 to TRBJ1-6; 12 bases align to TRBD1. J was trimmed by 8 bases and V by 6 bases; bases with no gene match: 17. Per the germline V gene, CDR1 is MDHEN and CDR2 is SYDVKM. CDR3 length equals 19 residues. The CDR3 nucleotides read TGTGCCAGCAGGACCTTAGGAGGGACAGGGGGCATAGCTGATTCACCCCTCCACTTT. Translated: CASRTLGGTGGIADSPLHF.

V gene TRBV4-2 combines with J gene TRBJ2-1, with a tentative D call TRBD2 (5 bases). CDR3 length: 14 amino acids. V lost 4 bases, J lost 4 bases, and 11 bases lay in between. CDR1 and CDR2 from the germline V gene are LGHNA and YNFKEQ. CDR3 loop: CASSPADLYNEQFF. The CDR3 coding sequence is TGTGCCAGCAGCCCAGCGGACCTATACAATGAGCAGTTCTTC.

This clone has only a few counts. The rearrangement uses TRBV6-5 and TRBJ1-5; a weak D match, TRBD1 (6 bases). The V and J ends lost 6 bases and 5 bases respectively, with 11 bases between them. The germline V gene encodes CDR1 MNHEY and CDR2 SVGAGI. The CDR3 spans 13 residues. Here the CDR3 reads CASSRTEDQPQHF. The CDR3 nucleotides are TGTGCCAGCAGCCGGACAGAAGATCAGCCCCAGCATTTT.

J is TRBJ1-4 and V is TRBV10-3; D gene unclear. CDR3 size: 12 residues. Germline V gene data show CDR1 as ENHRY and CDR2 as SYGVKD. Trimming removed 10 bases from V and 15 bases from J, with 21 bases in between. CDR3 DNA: TGTGCCAGCAGAGATAACAGAGAATGGTTGTTTTTT. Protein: CASRDNREWLFF.

CDR3 region: CASSPDRTYGYTF. In DNA, the CDR3 is TGCGCCAGCAGTCCTGACAGGACCTATGGCTACACCTTC. This rearrangement joins TRBV4-1 to TRBJ1-2, with D perhaps TRBD1 (6 bases). Germline V gene sequence: CDR1 MGHRA, CDR2 YSYEKL. Deletions cut 6 bases from V and 4 bases from J, with 12 bases between. CDR3 length: 13 amino acids.

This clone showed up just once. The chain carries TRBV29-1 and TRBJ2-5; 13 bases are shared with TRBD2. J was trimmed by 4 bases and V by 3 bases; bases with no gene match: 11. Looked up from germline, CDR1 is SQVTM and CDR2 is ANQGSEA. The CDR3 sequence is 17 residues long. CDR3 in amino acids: CSVEGLRLAGGGETQYF. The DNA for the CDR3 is TGCAGCGTTGAGGGGCTTCGACTAGCGGGAGGTGGAGAGACCCAGTACTTC.

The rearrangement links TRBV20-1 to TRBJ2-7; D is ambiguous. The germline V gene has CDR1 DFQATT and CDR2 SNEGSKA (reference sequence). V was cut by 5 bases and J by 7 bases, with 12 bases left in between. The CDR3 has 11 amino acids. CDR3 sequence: CSAQDQVEQYF. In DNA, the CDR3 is TGCAGTGCTCAAGATCAGGTTGAGCAGTACTTC.

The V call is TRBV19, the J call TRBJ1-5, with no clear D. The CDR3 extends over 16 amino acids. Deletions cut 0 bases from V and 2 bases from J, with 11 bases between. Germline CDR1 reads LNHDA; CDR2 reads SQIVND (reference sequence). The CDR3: CASSIDPWRGNQPQHF. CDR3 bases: TGTGCCAGTAGTATAGATCCGTGGAGGGGCAATCAGCCCCAGCATTTT.

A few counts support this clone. The chain's CDR3 is CASSLGLDEQFF. As DNA, the CDR3 is TGTGCCAGCAGCTTGGGACTCGATGAGCAGTTCTTC. The chain has TRBV5-5 and TRBJ2-1; D gene ambiguous. The CDR3 has 12 amino acids. The germline V gene has CDR1 SGHKS and CDR2 YYEKEE (reference sequence). V was cut by 0 bases and J by 8 bases, with 6 bases left in between.

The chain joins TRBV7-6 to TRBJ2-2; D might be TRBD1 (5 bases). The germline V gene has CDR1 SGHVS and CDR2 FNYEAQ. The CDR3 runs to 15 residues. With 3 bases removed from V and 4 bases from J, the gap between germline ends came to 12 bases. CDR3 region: CASSFRQGFTGELFF. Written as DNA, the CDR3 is TGTGCCAGCAGCTTTAGGCAGGGTTTCACCGGGGAGCTGTTTTTT.

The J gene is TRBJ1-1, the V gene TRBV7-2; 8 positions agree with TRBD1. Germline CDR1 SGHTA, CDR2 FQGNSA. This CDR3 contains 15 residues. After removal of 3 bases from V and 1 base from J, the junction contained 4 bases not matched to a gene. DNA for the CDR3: TGTGCCAGCAGCTTCTACAGGGGGGGGAACACTGAAGCTTTCTTT. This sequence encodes CASSFYRGGNTEAFF.